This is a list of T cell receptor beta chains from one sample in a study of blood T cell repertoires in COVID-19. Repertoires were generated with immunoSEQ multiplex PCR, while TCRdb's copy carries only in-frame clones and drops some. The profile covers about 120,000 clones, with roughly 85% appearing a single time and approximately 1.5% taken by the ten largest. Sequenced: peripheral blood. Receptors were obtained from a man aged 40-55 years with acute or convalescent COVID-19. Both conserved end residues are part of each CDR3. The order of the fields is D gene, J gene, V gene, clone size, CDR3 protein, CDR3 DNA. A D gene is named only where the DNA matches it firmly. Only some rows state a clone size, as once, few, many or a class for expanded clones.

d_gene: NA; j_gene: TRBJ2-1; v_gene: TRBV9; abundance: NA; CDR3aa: CASSVEGASFNEQFF; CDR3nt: TGTGCCAGCAGCGTAGAAGGGGCAAGCTTCAATGAGCAGTTCTTC
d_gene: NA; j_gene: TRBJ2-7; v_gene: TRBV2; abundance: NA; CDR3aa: CASLPQGRFSYEQYF; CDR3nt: TGTGCCAGCTTACCCCAGGGGAGATTCTCCTACGAGCAGTACTTC
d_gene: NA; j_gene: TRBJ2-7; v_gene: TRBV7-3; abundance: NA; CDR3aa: CASSHQQGYEQYF; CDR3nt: TGTGCCAGCAGCCACCAACAGGGATACGAGCAGTACTTC
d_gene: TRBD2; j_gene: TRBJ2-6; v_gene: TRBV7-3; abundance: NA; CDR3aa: CASSQGLAGSGANVLTF; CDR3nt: TGTGCCAGCAGCCAAGGACTAGCGGGATCCGGGGCCAACGTCCTGACTTTC
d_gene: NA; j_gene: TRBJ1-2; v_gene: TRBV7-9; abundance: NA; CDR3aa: CASSLGAGYGYTF; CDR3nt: TGTGCCAGCAGCTTAGGGGCTGGCTATGGCTACACCTTC
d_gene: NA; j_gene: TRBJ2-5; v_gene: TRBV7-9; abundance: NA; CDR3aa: CASSLDRGAAVKTQYF; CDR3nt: TGTGCCAGCAGCTTAGACCGCGGGGCGGCGGTAAAGACCCAGTACTTC
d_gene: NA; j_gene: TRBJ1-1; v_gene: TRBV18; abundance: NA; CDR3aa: CASSVTTEAHTEAFF; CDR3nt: TGTGCCAGCTCAGTTACGACAGAAGCGCACACTGAAGCTTTCTTT
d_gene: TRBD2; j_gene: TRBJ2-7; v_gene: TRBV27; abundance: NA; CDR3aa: CASREREWSYEQYF; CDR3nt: TGTGCCAGCAGAGAGCGGGAGTGGTCCTACGAGCAGTACTTC
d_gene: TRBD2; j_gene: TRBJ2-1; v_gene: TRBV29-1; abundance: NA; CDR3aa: CSGTAGAIDNEQFF; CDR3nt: TGCAGCGGAACAGCGGGAGCCATCGACAATGAGCAGTTCTTC
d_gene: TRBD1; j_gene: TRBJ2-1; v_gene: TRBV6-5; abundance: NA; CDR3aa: CASRGDREGYNEQFF; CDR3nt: TGTGCCAGCAGAGGGGACAGGGAAGGCTACAATGAGCAGTTCTTC
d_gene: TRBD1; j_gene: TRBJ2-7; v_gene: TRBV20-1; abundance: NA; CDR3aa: CSASVDRGPYEQYF; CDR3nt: TGCAGTGCTAGTGTGGACAGGGGCCCCTACGAGCAGTACTTC
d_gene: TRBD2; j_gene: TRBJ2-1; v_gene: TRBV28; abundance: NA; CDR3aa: CASRLSGRGVQFF; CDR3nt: TGTGCCAGCAGATTATCGGGGCGGGGGGTTCAGTTCTTC
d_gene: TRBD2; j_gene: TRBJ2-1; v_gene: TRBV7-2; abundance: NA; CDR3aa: CASSLVLAAYNEQFF; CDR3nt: TGTGCCAGCAGCTTAGTCCTAGCGGCATACAATGAGCAGTTCTTC
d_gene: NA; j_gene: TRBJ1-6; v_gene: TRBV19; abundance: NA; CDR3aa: CASSFGTYNSPLHF; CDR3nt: TGTGCCAGTAGCTTCGGGACCTATAATTCACCCCTCCACTTT
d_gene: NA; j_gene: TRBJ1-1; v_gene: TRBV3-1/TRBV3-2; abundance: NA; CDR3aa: CASSQVWNTEAFF; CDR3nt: TGTGCCAGCAGCCAAGTCTGGAACACTGAAGCTTTCTTT
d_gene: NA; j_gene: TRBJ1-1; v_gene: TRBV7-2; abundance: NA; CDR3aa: CASSSQSPGMNTEAFF; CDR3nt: TGTGCCAGCAGCTCCCAAAGCCCCGGGATGAACACTGAAGCTTTCTTT
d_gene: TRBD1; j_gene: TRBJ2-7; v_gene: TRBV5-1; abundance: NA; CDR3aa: CASSPGDRLYEQYF; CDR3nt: TGCGCCAGCAGTCCTGGGGACAGGCTCTACGAGCAGTACTTC
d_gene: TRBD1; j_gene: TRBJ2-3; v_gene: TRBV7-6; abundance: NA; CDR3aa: CASSLLTGLRTDTQYF; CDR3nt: TGTGCCAGCAGCCTCTTGACAGGGCTCCGCACAGATACGCAGTATTTT
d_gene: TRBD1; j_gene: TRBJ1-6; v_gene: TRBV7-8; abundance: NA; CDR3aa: CASSSGQGHSPLHF; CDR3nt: TGTGCCAGCAGCTCCGGACAGGGTCATTCACCCCTCCACTTT
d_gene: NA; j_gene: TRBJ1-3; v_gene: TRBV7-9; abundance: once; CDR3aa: CASSFSQGRSGNTIYF; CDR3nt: TGTGCCAGCAGCTTTTCCCAGGGCCGCTCTGGAAACACCATATATTTT
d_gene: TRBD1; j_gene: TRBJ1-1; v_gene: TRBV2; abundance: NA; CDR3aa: CASRYTGGPEAFF; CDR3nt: TGTGCCAGCAGATACACAGGGGGCCCTGAAGCTTTCTTT
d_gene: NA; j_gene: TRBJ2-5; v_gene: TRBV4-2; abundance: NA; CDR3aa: CASSLTRQETQYF; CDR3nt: TGTGCCAGCAGCCTGACTCGGCAAGAGACCCAGTACTTC
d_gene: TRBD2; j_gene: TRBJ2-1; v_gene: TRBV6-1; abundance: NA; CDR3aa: CASSEPLLAGGIAGNEQFF; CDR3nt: TGTGCCAGCAGTGAACCTCTACTAGCGGGGGGCATCGCTGGGAATGAGCAGTTCTTC
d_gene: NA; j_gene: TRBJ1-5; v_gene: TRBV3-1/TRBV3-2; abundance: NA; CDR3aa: CASSHGVGSNQPQHF; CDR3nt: TGTGCCAGCAGCCACGGGGTCGGCAGCAATCAGCCCCAGCATTTT
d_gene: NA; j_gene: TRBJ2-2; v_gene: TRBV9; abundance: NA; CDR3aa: CASSPQGGPWGELFF; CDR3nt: TGTGCCAGCAGCCCACAGGGGGGGCCGTGGGGGGAGCTGTTTTTT
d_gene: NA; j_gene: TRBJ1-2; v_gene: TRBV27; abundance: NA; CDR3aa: CASSLSGGGPNYGYTF; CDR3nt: TGTGCCAGCAGTTTATCGGGGGGGGGCCCTAACTATGGCTACACCTTC
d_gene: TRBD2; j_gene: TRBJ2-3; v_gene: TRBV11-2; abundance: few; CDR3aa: CASSSRLAGRTDTQYF; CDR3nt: TGTGCCAGCAGCTCCCGACTAGCGGGGCGCACAGATACGCAGTATTTT
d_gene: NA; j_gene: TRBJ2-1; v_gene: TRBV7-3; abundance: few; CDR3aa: CASSTDRYNEQFF; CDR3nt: TGTGCCAGCAGTACCGACAGATACAATGAGCAGTTCTTC
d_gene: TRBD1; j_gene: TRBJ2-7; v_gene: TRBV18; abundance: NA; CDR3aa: CASSHGTGRRGYEQYF; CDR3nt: TGTGCCAGCTCCCATGGGACAGGGCGACGAGGGTACGAGCAGTACTTC
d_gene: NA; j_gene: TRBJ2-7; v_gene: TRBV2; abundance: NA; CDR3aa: CASSDPFYEQYF; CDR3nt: TGTGCCAGCAGTGATCCGTTCTACGAGCAGTACTTC
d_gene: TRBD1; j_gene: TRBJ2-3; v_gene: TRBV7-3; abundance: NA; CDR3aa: CASSLTFPGQGGDTQYF; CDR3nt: TGTGCCAGCAGCTTAACGTTTCCGGGACAGGGTGGAGATACGCAGTATTTT
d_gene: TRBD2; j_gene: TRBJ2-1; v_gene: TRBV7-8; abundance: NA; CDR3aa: CASSLGWSGSGEEQFF; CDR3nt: TGTGCCAGCAGCTTAGGGTGGAGCGGGAGCGGTGAGGAGCAGTTCTTC
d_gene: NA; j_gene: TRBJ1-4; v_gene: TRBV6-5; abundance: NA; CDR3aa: CASRPSLATNEKLFF; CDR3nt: TGTGCCAGCAGACCCTCACTTGCAACTAATGAAAAACTGTTTTTT
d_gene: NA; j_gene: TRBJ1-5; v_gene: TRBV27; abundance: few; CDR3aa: CASGPVNQPQHF; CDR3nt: TGTGCGAGCGGGCCGGTTAATCAGCCCCAGCATTTT
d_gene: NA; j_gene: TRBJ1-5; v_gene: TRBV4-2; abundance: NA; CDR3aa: CASSQVAGASNQPQHF; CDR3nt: TGTGCCAGCAGCCAAGTGGCAGGGGCTAGCAATCAGCCCCAGCATTTT
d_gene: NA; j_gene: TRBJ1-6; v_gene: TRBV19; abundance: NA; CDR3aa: CASSIDRSTNSPLHF; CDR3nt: TGTGCCAGTAGTATAGACAGGTCGACAAATTCACCCCTCCACTTT
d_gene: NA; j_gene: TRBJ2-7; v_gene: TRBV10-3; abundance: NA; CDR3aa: CAISGRDTYYEQYF; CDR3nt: TGTGCCATCAGTGGAAGGGACACCTACTACGAGCAGTACTTC
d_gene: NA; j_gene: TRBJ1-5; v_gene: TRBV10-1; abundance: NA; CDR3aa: CASSETDNSNQPQHF; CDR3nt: TGCGCCAGCAGTGAGACAGATAATAGCAATCAGCCCCAGCATTTT
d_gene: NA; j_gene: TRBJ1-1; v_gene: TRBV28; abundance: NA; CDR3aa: CASVLGGGTEAFF; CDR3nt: TGTGCCAGCGTACTAGGGGGGGGGACTGAAGCTTTCTTT
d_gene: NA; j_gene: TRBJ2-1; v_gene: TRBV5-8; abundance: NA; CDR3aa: CASSFQGFDNEQFF; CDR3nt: TGTGCCAGCAGTTTCCAGGGGTTCGATAATGAGCAGTTCTTC
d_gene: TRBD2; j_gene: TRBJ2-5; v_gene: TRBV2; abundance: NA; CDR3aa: CASSATSAGETQYF; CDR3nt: TGTGCCAGCAGCGCTACTAGCGCCGGAGAGACCCAGTACTTC
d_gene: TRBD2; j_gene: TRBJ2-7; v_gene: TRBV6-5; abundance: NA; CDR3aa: CASFASGSYEQYF; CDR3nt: TGTGCCAGCTTTGCTAGCGGGAGCTACGAGCAGTACTTC
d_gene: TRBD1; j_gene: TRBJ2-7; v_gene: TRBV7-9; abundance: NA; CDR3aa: CASSLSGQGIYEQYF; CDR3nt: TGTGCCAGCAGCTTATCGGGACAGGGGATCTACGAGCAGTACTTC
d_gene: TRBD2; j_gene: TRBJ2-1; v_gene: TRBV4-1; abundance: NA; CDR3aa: CASSQLFRDLGRGEQFF; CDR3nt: TGCGCCAGCAGCCAATTATTCCGGGACCTAGGGAGGGGTGAGCAGTTCTTC
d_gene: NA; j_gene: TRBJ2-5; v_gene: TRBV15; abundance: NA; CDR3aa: CATSRAKGEETQYF; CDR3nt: TGTGCCACCAGCAGAGCTAAAGGGGAAGAGACCCAGTACTTC
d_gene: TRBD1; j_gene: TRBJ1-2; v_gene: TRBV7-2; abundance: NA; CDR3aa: CASRLAGQPNYGYTF; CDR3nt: TGTGCCAGCAGGTTAGCGGGACAGCCTAACTATGGCTACACCTTC
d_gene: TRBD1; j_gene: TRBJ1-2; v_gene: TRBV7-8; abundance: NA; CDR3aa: CASSNHRGNYGYTF; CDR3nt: TGTGCCAGCAGCAACCACAGGGGAAACTATGGCTACACCTTC
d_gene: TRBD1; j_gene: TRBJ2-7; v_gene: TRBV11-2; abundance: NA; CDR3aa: CASSYTGGARPYF; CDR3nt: TGTGCCAGCAGCTACACAGGGGGCGCACGGCCGTACTTC
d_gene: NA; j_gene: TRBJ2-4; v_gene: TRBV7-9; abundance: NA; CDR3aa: CATATGKNIQYF; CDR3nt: TGTGCCACTGCCACAGGGAAAAACATTCAGTACTTC
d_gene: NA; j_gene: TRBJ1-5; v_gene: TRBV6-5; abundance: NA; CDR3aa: CASSSRVRQPQHF; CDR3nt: TGTGCCAGCAGTTCCCGTGTCCGGCAGCCCCAGCATTTT
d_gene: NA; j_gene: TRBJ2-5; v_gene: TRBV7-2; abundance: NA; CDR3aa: CASSLAGGGETQYF; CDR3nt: TGTGCCAGCAGCTTAGCGGGGGGAGGAGAGACCCAGTACTTC
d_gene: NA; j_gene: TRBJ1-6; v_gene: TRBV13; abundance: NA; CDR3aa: CASSLVSSYNSPLHF; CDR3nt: TGTGCCAGCAGCTTAGTGTCGTCCTATAATTCACCCCTCCACTTT
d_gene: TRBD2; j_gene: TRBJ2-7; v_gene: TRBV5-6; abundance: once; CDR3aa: CASSLVGGLEDQYEQYF; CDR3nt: TGTGCCAGCAGCTTGGTGGGGGGACTAGAAGATCAGTACGAGCAGTACTTC
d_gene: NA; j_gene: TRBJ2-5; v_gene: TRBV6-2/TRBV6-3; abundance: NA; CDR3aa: CASSSSLRTQYF; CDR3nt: TGTGCCAGCAGTTCTTCACTAAGGACCCAGTACTTC
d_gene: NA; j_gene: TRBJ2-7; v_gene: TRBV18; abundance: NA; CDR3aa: CASSPREGYYEQYF; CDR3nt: TGTGCCAGCTCACCCCGAGAGGGTTACTACGAGCAGTACTTC
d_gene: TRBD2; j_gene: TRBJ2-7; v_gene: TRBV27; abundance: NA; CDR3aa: CASRGGRPPYEQYF; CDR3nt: TGTGCCAGCAGGGGCGGGAGGCCCCCCTACGAGCAGTACTTC